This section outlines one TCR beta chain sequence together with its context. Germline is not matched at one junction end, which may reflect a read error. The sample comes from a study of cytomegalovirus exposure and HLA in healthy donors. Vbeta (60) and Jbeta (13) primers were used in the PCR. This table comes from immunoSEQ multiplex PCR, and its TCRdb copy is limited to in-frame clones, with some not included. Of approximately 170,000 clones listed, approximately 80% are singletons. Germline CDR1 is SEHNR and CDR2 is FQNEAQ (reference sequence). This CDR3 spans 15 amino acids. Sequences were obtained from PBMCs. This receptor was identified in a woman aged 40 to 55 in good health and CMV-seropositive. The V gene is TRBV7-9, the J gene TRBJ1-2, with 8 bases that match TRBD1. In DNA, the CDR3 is TGTTCCAGCAGCCCTTGGGACAGGCCGTTGGGTGGCTACACCTTC. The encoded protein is CSSSPWDRPLGGYTF.